The entry below describes one TCR beta chain. Authors' processing steps: Amplification of reference gene primers provided the estimated nucleated cell counts. Libraries were prepared by immunoSEQ multiplex PCR; TCRdb keeps only in-frame clonotypes and omits some of them. V and J calls and clone size follow that table, whereas D and trimming were derived from the DNA. The sample shows 260,000 or so clones, 88% of them seen only once. Per the germline V gene, CDR1 is MDHEN and CDR2 is SYDVKM. The CDR3 length is 18 residues. The junction had 23 bases not matched to a gene; V was cut back by 6 bases and J by 7 bases. This specimen belongs to a study of blood T cell repertoires in COVID-19. About the study: Some COVID-19 samples were acute and others convalescent; all came from the United States, Italy and Spain. Nucleic acid was either cDNA or gDNA, and it came from T cells, B-cell-depleted T cells, or PBMCs.

V and J are TRBV28 and TRBJ2-5; 7 bases are a match to TRBD2. The sequence was collected from a young man with active or convalescent COVID-19. What was sequenced was peripheral blood. CDR3 sequence reads: CASRGGNSGPWMWWTQYF. CDR3 in DNA: TGTGCCAGCAGGGGGGGGAATAGCGGGCCGTGGATGTGGTGGACCCAGTACTTC. The complete variable domain, with remaining parts taken from reference TRBV28 and TRBJ2-5, reads DVKVTQSSRYLVKRTGEKVFLECVQDMDHENMFWYRQDPGLGLRLIYFSYDVKMKEKGDIPEGYSVSREKKERFSLILESASTNQTSMYLCASRGGNSGPWMWWTQYFGPGTRLLVL.